A single sample is the source of the 19 T cell receptor beta chains below, sequenced in a study of cytomegalovirus exposure and HLA in healthy donors. Produced via immunoSEQ multiplex PCR; TCRdb's table is partial and in-frame only. This table holds 110,000 to 150,000 clones, 84% found once. The sample consisted of PBMCs. These receptors all come from a woman in her twenties or thirties in good health and CMV-seronegative.

The chain joins TRBV2 to TRBJ2-5, with TRBD1 matching over 7 bases. The J segment lost 1 base and the V segment lost 6 bases, leaving 5 bases of the junction unmatched. The CDR3 is 14 residues long. The V gene's germline CDR1 is SNHLY and CDR2 FYNNEI. CDR3 DNA sequence: TGTGCCAGCAGCCGACAGGGCCTCCAAGAGACCCAGTACTTC. Protein: CASSRQGLQETQYF.

This chain uses TRBV7-2 with TRBJ1-1; D remains unclear. The V end lost 8 bases, the J end lost 0 bases, and 10 bases lay between the germline ends. The CDR3 length is 13 residues. Germline CDR1 SGHTA, CDR2 FQGNSA. This chain's CDR3 is CASGGGLNTEAFF. The DNA for the CDR3 is TGTGCCAGCGGAGGAGGGTTGAACACTGAAGCTTTCTTT.

This rearrangement joins TRBV7-2 to TRBJ2-3; 7 nucleotides line up with TRBD2. This CDR3 has 17 amino acids. V shed 5 bases and J 1 base; nucleotides not matched to a gene: 12. From germline, CDR1 is SGHTA and CDR2 FQGNSA. The CDR3 DNA is TGTGCCAGCAGCCCCAGTTCCGGGGCGGGGGGCACAGATACGCAGTATTTT. Translating it yields CASSPSSGAGGTDTQYF. The variable domain in full, completed from reference TRBV7-2 and TRBJ2-3, reads GAGVSQSPSNKVTEKGKDVELRCDPISGHTALYWYRQSLGQGLEFLIYFQGNSAPDKSGLPSDRFSAERTGGSVSTLTIQRTQQEDSAVYLCASSPSSGAGGTDTQYFGPGTRLTVL.

The table lists this clone with a few counts. The rearrangement links TRBV5-8 to TRBJ2-3; 12 bases are shared with TRBD1. This CDR3 comprises 15 residues. Per germline, CDR1 SGHTS and CDR2 YDEGEE. The ends lost 4 bases at V and 5 bases at J; junction bases unmatched: 5. This chain's CDR3 is CASSQGQGARDTQYF. The CDR3 region has the DNA TGTGCCAGCAGCCAGGGACAGGGGGCGAGAGATACGCAGTATTTT.

This chain uses TRBV20-1 with TRBJ2-5; D is undetermined. Deletions cut 0 bases from V and 4 bases from J, with 3 bases between. The CDR3 sequence is 11 residues long. The germline V gene has CDR1 DFQATT and CDR2 SNEGSKA (reference sequence). As DNA, the CDR3 is TGCAGTGCTAGAGATCGAGAGACCCAGTACTTC. It is translated as CSARDRETQYF.

The V call is TRBV7-8, the J call TRBJ2-2; TRBD1 is a possible D gene (5 bases). The CDR3 spans 15 residues. Trimming removed 5 bases at V and 4 bases at J, with 14 bases between. Germline CDR1 reads SGHVS; CDR2 reads FQNEAQ. The CDR3 protein is CASSPTQGFTGELFF. The CDR3 DNA reads TGTGCCAGCAGCCCGACCCAGGGTTTCACCGGGGAGCTGTTTTTT.

The chain links TRBV7-6 to TRBJ1-6, with 7 bases aligning to TRBD1. V lost 5 bases and J lost 7; bases outside the gene matches: 8. Germline V gene sequence: CDR1 SGHVS, CDR2 FNYEAQ. The CDR3 totals 15 residues. CDR3 sequence reads: CASSPRTGENSPLHF. The CDR3 DNA reads TGTGCCAGCAGCCCCCGAACAGGGGAGAATTCACCCCTCCACTTT.

J is TRBJ2-7 and V is TRBV7-8, with TRBD2 as a possible D gene (5 bases). The CDR3 has 13 residues. The germline V gene has CDR1 SGHVS and CDR2 FQNEAQ. With 1 base removed from V and 3 bases from J, the gap between germline ends came to 7 bases. CDR3 protein: CASSLERIYEQYF. CDR3 coding DNA: TGTGCCAGCAGCTTAGAGCGGATCTACGAGCAGTACTTC.

The rearrangement joins TRBV5-6 to TRBJ1-1; D not certain. From germline, CDR1 is SGHDT and CDR2 YYEEEE. Trimming took 3 bases from V and 4 from J, leaving 19 bases between them. CDR3 length equals 16 residues. The CDR3 nucleotides are TGTGCCAGCAGCTCGCCCCTAGGGAGCGGGCCCACTGAAGCTTTCTTT. It encodes CASSSPLGSGPTEAFF.

This clone came up a few times. The chain employs TRBV6-6 and TRBJ2-7; D ambiguous. The germline V gene has CDR1 MNHNY and CDR2 SVGAGI (reference sequence). Trimming shortened V by 6 bases and J by 4 bases, and 10 bases separated the two germline ends. This CDR3 contains 12 residues. CDR3 region: CASSRLVYEQYF. The DNA of the CDR3 is TGTGCCAGCAGCAGACTTGTTTACGAGCAGTACTTC.

The J gene is TRBJ2-7, the V gene TRBV5-6; D not certain. Germline loops: CDR1 SGHDT, CDR2 YYEEEE. The CDR3 has 11 residues. V gave up 3 bases and J gave up 3 bases, with 4 bases separating them. The CDR3: CASSSFYEQYF. DNA of the CDR3: TGTGCCAGCAGCTCCTTCTACGAGCAGTACTTC. Full variable domain (outside the CDR3, taken from reference TRBV5-6 and TRBJ2-7): DAGVTQSPTHLIKTRGQQVTLRCSPKSGHDTVSWYQQALGQGPQFIFQYYEEEERQRGNFPDRFSGHQFPNYSSELNVNALLLGDSALYLCASSSFYEQYFGPGTRLTVT.

The rearrangement joins TRBV9 to TRBJ2-5, with 7 nucleotides matching TRBD2. Germline V gene sequence: CDR1 SGDLS, CDR2 YYNGEE. Trimming took 8 bases from V and 5 from J; bases not matched to a gene: 15. This CDR3 contains 15 residues. The CDR3 DNA reads as TGTGCCAGTTCTATCTCTCCGGGACTATGGGAGACCCAGTACTTC. Translating gives CASSISPGLWETQYF.

J is TRBJ1-4 and V is TRBV5-1; D not certain. Germline V gene sequence: CDR1 SGHRS, CDR2 YFSETQ. The CDR3 is made up of 15 amino acids. V was clipped by 3 bases and J by 0 bases, with 9 bases between them. The CDR3 is CASSSGSATNEKLFF. CDR3 nucleotide sequence: TGCGCCAGCAGCTCCGGGAGTGCAACTAATGAAAAACTGTTTTTT.

The V call is TRBV6-6, the J call TRBJ2-7; D uncertain. The CDR3 runs 16 residues. In germline, CDR1 is MNHNY, CDR2 SVGAGI (reference sequence). V was trimmed by 0 bases and J by 3 bases, leaving 15 bases between them. This chain's CDR3 is CASSYSRWQDGYEQYF. CDR3 nucleotides: TGTGCCAGCAGTTACTCGAGATGGCAGGATGGCTACGAGCAGTACTTC.

CDR3 in amino acids: CASRIAGVSSYNEQFF. CDR3 nucleotides: TGTGCCAGCAGGATAGCGGGGGTTAGCTCCTACAATGAGCAGTTCTTC. The chain carries TRBV7-2 and TRBJ2-1; 9 bases are shared with TRBD2. The CDR3 runs 16 residues. J lost 0 bases, V lost 6 bases, and 6 bases had no gene match. Per the germline V gene, CDR1 is SGHTA and CDR2 is FQGNSA.

CDR3 sequence reads: CASSDPFRVGDEQFF. As DNA, the CDR3 is TGTGCCAGCAGTGACCCGTTCAGAGTAGGGGATGAGCAGTTCTTC. The chain couples TRBV6-1 to TRBJ2-1; weak D call: TRBD1 (5 bases). CDR3 length: 15 residues. CDR1 is MNHNS and CDR2 is SASEGT in the germline V gene. V shed 3 bases and J shed 8 bases, with 17 bases lying between them.

V and J are TRBV20-1 and TRBJ2-7, with D uncertain. The CDR3 contains 10 residues. V was clipped by 5 bases and J by 3 bases, with 5 bases between them. Germline loops: CDR1 DFQATT, CDR2 SNEGSKA (reference sequence). DNA for the CDR3: TGCAGTGCTCTTAACTACGAGCAGTACTTC. Translation gives CSALNYEQYF.

V usage is TRBV19 and J usage is TRBJ1-2, with a possible D match to TRBD1 (6 bases). Germline CDR1 and CDR2: LNHDA and SQIVND (reference sequence). Between the trimmed V and J ends, which lost 3 bases and 0 bases, there was a span of 11 bases. The CDR3 is 15 residues long. CDR3 bases: TGTGCCAGTAGTATTGGGGGCAAAGCTAACTATGGCTACACCTTC. This sequence encodes CASSIGGKANYGYTF.

The chain combines TRBV28 with TRBJ2-5; TRBD2 matches 7 bases. V shed 6 bases and J 2 bases; nucleotides not matched to a gene: 9. This CDR3 contains 15 residues. Germline CDR1 MDHEN, CDR2 SYDVKM. The CDR3 here is CASRDSRGGQETQYF. CDR3 nucleotides: TGTGCCAGCAGAGACTCTAGGGGAGGGCAAGAGACCCAGTACTTC.